This TCR beta chain derives from a study of blood T cell repertoires in COVID-19. The sample holds one count of this clone. Profiled with immunoSEQ multiplex PCR; TCRdb holds only in-frame clones, not every one. The sample shows approximately 150,000 clones, under 80% of them seen only once. This TCR derives from a man between 60 and 75 years old with acute or convalescent COVID-19. Material for sequencing was peripheral blood.

The CDR3 nucleotides are TGTGCCACCAGTGGTATCGGGAGGGCCACAGATACGCAGTATTTT. It encodes CATSGIGRATDTQYF. The chain has TRBV15 and TRBJ2-3; 8 positions match TRBD2. Unmatched junction bases numbered 7, after V lost 6 bases and J lost 2 bases. Germline V CDR1 and CDR2: LNHNV, YYDKDF (reference sequence). This CDR3 comprises 15 residues.